The sequence of this T cell receptor (beta chain) was determined in a study of blood T cell repertoires in COVID-19. Study-wide context: COVID-19 samples from acute and convalescent phases originated in the United States, Italy and Spain.

The protocol was immunoSEQ multiplex PCR, while the TCRdb copy is restricted to in-frame clones and leaves out a portion. The sample carries hundreds of thousands of clones, more than 75% recorded once. V trimming: 3 bases; J trimming: 1 base; junction bases outside the gene matches: 12. CDR1 and CDR2 (germline): SGHRS, YFSETQ. This CDR3 has 17 amino acids. This chain joins TRBV5-1 and TRBJ1-1; 7 positions match TRBD1. The sample taken for sequencing was peripheral blood. This TCR was sampled from a woman in her thirties or forties who had recovered from COVID-19. The CDR3 region is CASSSRPMGQSNTEAFF. DNA for the CDR3: TGCGCCAGCAGCTCCCGCCCTATGGGACAGTCGAACACTGAAGCTTTCTTT.